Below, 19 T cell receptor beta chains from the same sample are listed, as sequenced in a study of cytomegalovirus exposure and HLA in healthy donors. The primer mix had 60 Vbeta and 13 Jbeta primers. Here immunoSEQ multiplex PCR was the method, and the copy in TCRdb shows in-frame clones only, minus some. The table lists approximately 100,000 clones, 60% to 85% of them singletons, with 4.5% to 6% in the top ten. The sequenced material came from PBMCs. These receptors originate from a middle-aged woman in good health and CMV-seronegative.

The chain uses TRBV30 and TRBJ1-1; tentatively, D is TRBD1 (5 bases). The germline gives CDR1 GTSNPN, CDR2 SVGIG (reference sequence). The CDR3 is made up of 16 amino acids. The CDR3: CARTLGGPHMNTEAFF. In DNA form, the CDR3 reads TGTGCTAGGACCTTGGGGGGACCCCATATGAACACTGAAGCTTTCTTT.

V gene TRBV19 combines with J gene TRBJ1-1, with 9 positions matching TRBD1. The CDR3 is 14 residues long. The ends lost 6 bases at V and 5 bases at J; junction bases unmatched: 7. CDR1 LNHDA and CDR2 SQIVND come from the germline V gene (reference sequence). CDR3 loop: CASRLQGAGTEAFF. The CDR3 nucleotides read TGTGCCAGTAGACTACAGGGGGCAGGGACTGAAGCTTTCTTT. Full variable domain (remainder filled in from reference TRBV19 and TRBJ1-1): DGGITQSPKYLFRKEGQNVTLSCEQNLNHDAMYWYRQDPGQGLRLIYYSQIVNDFQKGDIAEGYSVSREKKESFPLTVTSAQKNPTAFYLCASRLQGAGTEAFFGQGTRLTVV.

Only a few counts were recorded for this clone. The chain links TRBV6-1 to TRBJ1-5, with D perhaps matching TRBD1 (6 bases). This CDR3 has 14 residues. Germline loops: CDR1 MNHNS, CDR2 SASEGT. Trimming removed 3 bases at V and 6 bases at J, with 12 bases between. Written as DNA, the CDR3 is TGTGCCAGCAGTGATTCACAGGGTCGTCAGCCCCAGCATTTT. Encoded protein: CASSDSQGRQPQHF.

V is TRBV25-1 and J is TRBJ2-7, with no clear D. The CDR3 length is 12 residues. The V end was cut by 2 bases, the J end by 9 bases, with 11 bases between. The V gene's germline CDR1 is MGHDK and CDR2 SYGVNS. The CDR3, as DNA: TGTGCCAGCAGTGAAAGTCCGAACGGGCAGTACTTC. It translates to CASSESPNGQYF.

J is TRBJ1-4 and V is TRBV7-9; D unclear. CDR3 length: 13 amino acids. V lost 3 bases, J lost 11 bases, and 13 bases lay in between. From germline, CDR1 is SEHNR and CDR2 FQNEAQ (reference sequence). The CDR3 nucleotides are TGTGCCAGCAGCTTGGTCGGGGTTGGGAAACTGTTTTTT. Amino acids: CASSLVGVGKLFF.

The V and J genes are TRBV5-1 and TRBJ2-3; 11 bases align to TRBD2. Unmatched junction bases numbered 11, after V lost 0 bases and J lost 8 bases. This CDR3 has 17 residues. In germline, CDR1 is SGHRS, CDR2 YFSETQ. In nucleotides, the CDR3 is TGCGCCAGCAGCTTGGTGGCTCTTAGCGGGGGGGCTGGTACGCAGTATTTT. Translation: CASSLVALSGGAGTQYF.

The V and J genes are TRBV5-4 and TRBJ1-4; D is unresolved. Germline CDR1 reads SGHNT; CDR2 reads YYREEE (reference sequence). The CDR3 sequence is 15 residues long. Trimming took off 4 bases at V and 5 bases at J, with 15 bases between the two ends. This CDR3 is CASSRIPSQNEKLFF. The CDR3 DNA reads TGTGCCAGCAGCCGAATTCCTTCCCAGAATGAAAAACTGTTTTTT.

CDR3 sequence: CASSLVGQEQETQYF. The CDR3 DNA follows: TGTGCCAGCAGCTTAGTTGGACAGGAGCAAGAGACCCAGTACTTC. This chain uses TRBV7-9 with TRBJ2-5, with 7 bases matching TRBD1. The V segment lost 1 base and the J segment 2 bases; nucleotides outside the gene matches: 4. In germline, CDR1 is SEHNR, CDR2 FQNEAQ (reference sequence). CDR3 length: 15 amino acids.

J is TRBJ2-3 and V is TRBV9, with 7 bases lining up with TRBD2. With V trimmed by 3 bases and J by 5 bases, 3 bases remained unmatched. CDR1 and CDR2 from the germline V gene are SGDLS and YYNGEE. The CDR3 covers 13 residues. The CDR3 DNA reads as TGTGCCAGCAGCGGGGGGGAGGGAGATACGCAGTATTTT. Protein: CASSGGEGDTQYF.

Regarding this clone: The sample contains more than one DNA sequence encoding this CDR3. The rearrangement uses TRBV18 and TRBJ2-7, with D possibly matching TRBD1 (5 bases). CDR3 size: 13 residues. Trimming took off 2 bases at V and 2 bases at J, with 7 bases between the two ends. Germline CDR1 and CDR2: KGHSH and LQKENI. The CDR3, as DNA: TGTGCCAGCTCACCAACAGGTGCCTACGAGCAGTACTTC. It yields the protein CASSPTGAYEQYF.

The CDR3 sequence is CASSLAGTSLHEQYF. The CDR3 DNA sequence: TGTGCCAGCAGTTTAGCCGGGACAAGTCTCCACGAGCAGTACTTC. The V gene is TRBV27, the J gene TRBJ2-7; D is possibly TRBD1 (6 bases). Per the germline V gene, CDR1 is MNHEY and CDR2 is SMNVEV (reference sequence). This CDR3 comprises 15 residues. Trimming shortened V by 2 bases and J by 5 bases, and 16 bases separated the two germline ends.

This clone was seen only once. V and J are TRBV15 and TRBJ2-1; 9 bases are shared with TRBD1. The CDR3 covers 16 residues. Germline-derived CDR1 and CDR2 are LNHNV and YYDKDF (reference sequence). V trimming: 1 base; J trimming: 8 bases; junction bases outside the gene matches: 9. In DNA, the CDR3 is TGTGCCACCAGCAGAGTCGCGGGACAGGGACTCTATGAGCAGTTCTTC. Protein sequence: CATSRVAGQGLYEQFF.

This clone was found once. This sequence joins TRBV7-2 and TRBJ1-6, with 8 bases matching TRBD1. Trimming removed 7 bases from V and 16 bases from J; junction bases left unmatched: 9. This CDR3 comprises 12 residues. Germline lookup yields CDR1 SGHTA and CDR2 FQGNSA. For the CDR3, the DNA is TGTGCCAGCACTCTAGGACAGGGACGGCTCCACTTT. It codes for CASTLGQGRLHF.

The CDR3 spells CASSLESGTEAFF. In nucleotides, the CDR3 is TGTGCCAGCAGCTTAGAGTCGGGCACTGAAGCTTTCTTT. The chain uses TRBV7-9 and TRBJ1-1; D ambiguous. Trimming shortened V by 1 base and J by 4 bases, and 7 bases separated the two germline ends. The CDR3 spans 13 residues. Germline V lookup: CDR1 SEHNR, CDR2 FQNEAQ (reference sequence).

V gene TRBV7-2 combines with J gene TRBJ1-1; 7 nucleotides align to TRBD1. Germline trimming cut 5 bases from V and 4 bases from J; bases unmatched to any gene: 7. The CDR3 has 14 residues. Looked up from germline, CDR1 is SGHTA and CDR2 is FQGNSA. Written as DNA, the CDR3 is TGTGCCAGCAGCCCTTGGGACAGCGCCACTGAAGCTTTCTTT. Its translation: CASSPWDSATEAFF.

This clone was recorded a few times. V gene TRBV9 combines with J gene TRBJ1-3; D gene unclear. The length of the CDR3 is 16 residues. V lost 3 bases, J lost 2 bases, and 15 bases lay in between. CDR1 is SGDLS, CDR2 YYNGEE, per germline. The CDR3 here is CASSARDSRAGNTIYF. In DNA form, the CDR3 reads TGTGCCAGCAGCGCCCGGGATTCTAGGGCTGGAAACACCATATATTTT.

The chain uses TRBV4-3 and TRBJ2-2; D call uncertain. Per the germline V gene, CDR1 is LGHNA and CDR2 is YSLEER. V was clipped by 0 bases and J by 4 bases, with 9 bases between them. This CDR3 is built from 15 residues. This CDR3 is CASSQESRLTGELFF. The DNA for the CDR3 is TGCGCCAGCAGCCAAGAATCTCGACTCACCGGGGAGCTGTTTTTT.

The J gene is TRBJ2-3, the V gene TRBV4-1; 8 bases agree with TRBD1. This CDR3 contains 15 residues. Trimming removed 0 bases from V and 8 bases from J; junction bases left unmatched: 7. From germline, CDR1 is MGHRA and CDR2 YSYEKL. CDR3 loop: CASSQDGTGGTTQYF. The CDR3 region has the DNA TGCGCCAGCAGCCAAGATGGAACAGGGGGAACTACGCAGTATTTT.

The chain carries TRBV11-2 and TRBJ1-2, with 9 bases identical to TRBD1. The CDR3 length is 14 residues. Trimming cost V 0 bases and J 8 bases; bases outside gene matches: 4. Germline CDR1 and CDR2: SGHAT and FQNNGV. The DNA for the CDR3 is TGTGCCAGCAGCTTAGAGGGACAGGGACACGGCTACACCTTC. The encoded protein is CASSLEGQGHGYTF.